A single TCR beta chain is shown here with its context. Its antigen is not known. Graves' hyperthyroidism without ophthalmopathy progression within 18 months was termed stable. Each 10 ml fresh peripheral blood draw supplied the PBMCs. The data belong to a study of T cells in Graves' hyperthyroidism and ophthalmopathy. Study-wide findings and caveats: In simple terms, a model built on 13 V-J features told ophthalmopathy apart from stable hyperthyroidism.

With V trimmed by 6 bases and J by 2 bases, 6 bases remained unmatched. This CDR3 contains 15 residues. The germline CDR1 and CDR2 sequences are LGHNT and FRNRAP. TCR beta CDR3 sequences were amplified from RNA transcripts. The HTBI primer set was used in a first-round RT-PCR of the TCR CDR3. A single record per CDR3 protein comes from TCRdb applying MiXCR to the multiplex PCR reads. There are some 510,000 distinct CDR3 sequences in the sample; around 20% occur only once, and around 27% lies in the top ten. The sequencing input was blood. The V gene is TRBV12-5, the J gene TRBJ2-7; 11 bases are shared with TRBD1. This sequence was found in a man aged 18 to 30 with Graves' hyperthyroidism. The CDR3 here is CASGPGQGAAYEQYF. The CDR3 nucleotides are TGTGCTAGTGGGCCCGGACAGGGGGCGGCCTACGAGCAGTACTTC. The variable domain in full, completed from reference TRBV12-5 and TRBJ2-7, reads DARVTQTPRHKVTEMGQEVTMRCQPILGHNTVFWYRQTMMQGLELLAYFRNRAPLDDSGMPKDRFSAEMPDATLATLKIQPSEPRDSAVYFCASGPGQGAAYEQYFGPGTRLTVT.